This entry concerns a single T cell receptor beta chain. The record originates from a study of blood T cell repertoires in COVID-19. Study-wide background: Researchers got acute and convalescent COVID-19 samples from the United States, Italy and Spain. Sources were T cells, B-cell-depleted T cells, or PBMCs; the material itself was cDNA or gDNA.

Looked up from germline, CDR1 is MNHEY and CDR2 is SVGAGI. V lost 8 bases to trimming and J lost 3 bases, with 11 bases between them. This CDR3 contains 13 residues. The authors' processing: Reference gene primer amplification gave nucleated cell count estimates. The data were produced by immunoSEQ multiplex PCR, yet TCRdb's version contains in-frame clones alone and is incomplete. That table is the source of V, J and clone size, and D and trimming were worked out from the DNA. The sample records over 40,000 clones, 85% to 95% being singletons. The chain joins TRBV6-5 to TRBJ2-1; tentatively, D is TRBD2 (5 bases). The sequenced material came from peripheral blood. This receptor was identified in an elderly woman with acute or convalescent COVID-19. The CDR3 DNA is TGTGCCAGCGGGAGCCCGATCTACAATGAGCAGTTCTTC. Amino acid sequence: CASGSPIYNEQFF.